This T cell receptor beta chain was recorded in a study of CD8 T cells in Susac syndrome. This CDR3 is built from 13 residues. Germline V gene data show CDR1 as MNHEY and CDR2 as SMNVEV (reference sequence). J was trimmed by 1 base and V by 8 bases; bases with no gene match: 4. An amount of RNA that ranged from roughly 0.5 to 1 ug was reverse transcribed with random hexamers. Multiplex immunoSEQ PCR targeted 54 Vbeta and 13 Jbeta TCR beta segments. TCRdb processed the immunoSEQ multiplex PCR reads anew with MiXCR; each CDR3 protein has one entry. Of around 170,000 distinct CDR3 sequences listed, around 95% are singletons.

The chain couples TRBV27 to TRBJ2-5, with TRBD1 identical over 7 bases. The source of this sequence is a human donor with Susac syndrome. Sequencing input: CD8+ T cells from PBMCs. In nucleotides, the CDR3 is TGTGCCAGCGGCTGGGACAGCCAAGAGACCCAGTACTTC. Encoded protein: CASGWDSQETQYF.